This T cell receptor (beta chain) originates from a study of T cells in Graves' hyperthyroidism and ophthalmopathy. Regarding the study as a whole: In blood, most of the thyroid clonotypes expanded above 0.001 were also present.

Germline trimming cut 4 bases from V and 5 bases from J; bases unmatched to any gene: 5. This CDR3 contains 15 residues. From germline, CDR1 is LGHDT and CDR2 YNNKEL (reference sequence). Stable disease denoted Graves' hyperthyroidism without ophthalmopathy progression within 18 months. The study excluded patients with uncontrolled infection, other autoimmune disease, pregnancy or lactation. Used for diagnoses were clinical symptoms, serum thyroxine and TRAb, thyroid ultrasound and orbital computed tomography. This clonotype was recorded a few times. The antigen is unknown. The TCR beta CDR3 regions underwent amplification using RNA transcripts as the source. A set of HTBI primers served as the primers for a first-round RT-PCR of the TCR CDR3. TCRdb independently ran MiXCR on the multiplex PCR reads; one entry per CDR3 protein. The repertoire holds roughly 170,000 distinct CDR3 sequences, approximately 15% seen once, with around 27% in the top ten.

The chain is built from TRBV3-1 and TRBJ2-5; 12 nucleotides line up with TRBD2. The sequenced sample consisted of blood. The receptor was isolated from a woman in her 50s with Graves' hyperthyroidism. This CDR3 is CASSPSGGAGETQYF. CDR3 in DNA: TGTGCCAGCAGCCCTAGCGGGGGGGCCGGGGAGACCCAGTACTTC.